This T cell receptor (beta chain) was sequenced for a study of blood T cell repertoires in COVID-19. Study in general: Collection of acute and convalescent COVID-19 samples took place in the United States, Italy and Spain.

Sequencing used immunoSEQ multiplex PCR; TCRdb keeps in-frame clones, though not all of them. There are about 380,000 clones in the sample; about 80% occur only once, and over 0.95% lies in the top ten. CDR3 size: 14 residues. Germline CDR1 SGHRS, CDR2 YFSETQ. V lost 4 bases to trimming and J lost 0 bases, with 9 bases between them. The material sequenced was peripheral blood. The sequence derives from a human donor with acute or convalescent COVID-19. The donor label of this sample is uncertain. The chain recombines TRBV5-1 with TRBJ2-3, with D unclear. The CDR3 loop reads CASSGPFSTDTQYF. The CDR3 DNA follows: TGCGCCAGCAGCGGGCCATTTAGCACAGATACGCAGTATTTT. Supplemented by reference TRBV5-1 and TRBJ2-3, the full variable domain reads KAGVTQTPRYLIKTRGQQVTLSCSPISGHRSVSWYQQTPGQGLQFLFEYFSETQRNKGNFPGRFSGRQFSNSRSEMNVSTLELGDSALYLCASSGPFSTDTQYFGPGTRLTVL.